Below are 27 T cell receptor beta chains sequenced from a single sample in a study of blood T cell repertoires in COVID-19. Generated by immunoSEQ multiplex PCR, the TCRdb table keeps only in-frame clones and is missing some. Of 52,000 or so clones in the sample, approximately 85% are singletons; the top ten hold roughly 13%. Sequencing was done on a sample of peripheral blood. The origin of the receptors is a human donor in a cohort sampled during active COVID-19.

The chain recombines TRBV27 with TRBJ1-4; 7 nucleotides agree with TRBD1. In germline, CDR1 is MNHEY, CDR2 SMNVEV (reference sequence). The junction had 8 bases not matched to a gene; V was cut back by 7 bases and J by 6 bases. The CDR3 loop spans 14 amino acids. CDR3 amino acids: CASKKDRVDEKLFF. The CDR3 DNA follows: TGTGCCAGCAAAAAAGACAGGGTGGATGAAAAACTGTTTTTT.

This clone was counted a few times. The chain uses TRBV10-1 and TRBJ1-5; 9 nucleotides line up with TRBD1. From germline, CDR1 is WNHNN and CDR2 SYGVQD (reference sequence). The CDR3 spans 11 residues. For the CDR3, the DNA is TGCGTAAGGACAGGGGAACAGCCCCAGCATTTT. This encodes CVRTGEQPQHF.

The chain carries TRBV19 and TRBJ2-1; 13 bases match TRBD2. V dropped 6 bases and J dropped 0; count of bases not matched to a gene: 2. Germline CDR1 LNHDA, CDR2 SQIVND (reference sequence). This CDR3 comprises 16 residues. The CDR3 nucleotides are TGTGCCAGTAGGCGGACTAGCGGGAGCTCCTACAATGAGCAGTTCTTC. This translates into CASRRTSGSSYNEQFF.

This sequence joins TRBV23-1 and TRBJ2-7; TRBD1 matches at 10 bases. TRBV23-1 carries the ORF label, with uncertain function. This CDR3 has 15 residues. V was pared by 9 bases and J by 4 bases, with 12 bases of the junction left unmatched. The CDR3 reads CARGWGTGDRYEQYF. CDR3 nucleotide sequence: TGCGCCAGAGGGTGGGGGACAGGGGATCGGTACGAGCAGTACTTC.

CDR3 nucleotides: TGTGCCAGCAGCGCCCGGGGGTCCAACTATGGCTACACCTTC. Residues: CASSARGSNYGYTF. V and J are TRBV7-9 and TRBJ1-2; D is possibly TRBD1 (5 bases). The CDR3 contains 14 residues. CDR1 and CDR2 from the germline V gene are SEHNR and FQNEAQ (reference sequence). The V and J ends lost 5 bases and 2 bases respectively, with 12 bases between them.

The chain uses TRBV7-2 and TRBJ2-7, with a tentative D call TRBD2 (6 bases). CDR1 is SGHTA, CDR2 FQGNSA, per germline. The CDR3 sequence is 17 residues long. Trimming shortened V by 4 bases and J by 0 bases, and 19 bases separated the two germline ends. CDR3 residues: CASSWVGTGEPSYEQYF. DNA for the CDR3: TGTGCCAGCAGCTGGGTAGGGACGGGGGAACCCTCCTACGAGCAGTACTTC.

This clone was seen just once. The rearrangement joins TRBV5-8 to TRBJ2-1; 10 bases align to TRBD2. V lost 0 bases and J lost 5; bases outside the gene matches: 5. The CDR3 length is 16 residues. CDR1 and CDR2 (germline): SGHTS, YDEGEE. The CDR3 region is CASSLVAGGGHNEQFF. The CDR3, as DNA: TGTGCCAGCAGCTTGGTAGCGGGAGGTGGTCACAATGAGCAGTTCTTC. Variable domain in full (rest from reference TRBV5-8 and TRBJ2-1): EAGVTQSPTHLIKTRGQQATLRCSPISGHTSVYWYQQALGLGLQFLLWYDEGEERNRGNFPPRFSGRQFPNYSSELNVNALELEDSALYLCASSLVAGGGHNEQFFGPGTRLTVL.

The chain has TRBV9 and TRBJ2-3; D may be TRBD2 (5 bases). The length of the CDR3 is 18 residues. The germline gives CDR1 SGDLS, CDR2 YYNGEE. With 1 base removed from V and 2 bases from J, the gap between germline ends came to 20 bases. The CDR3 protein is CASSVPLWAGGVTDTQYF. DNA for the CDR3: TGTGCCAGCAGCGTACCCCTGTGGGCGGGTGGGGTCACAGATACGCAGTATTTT. Filled out from reference TRBV9 and TRBJ2-3, the complete variable domain reads DSGVTQTPKHLITATGQRVTLRCSPRSGDLSVYWYQQSLDQGLQFLIQYYNGEERAKGNILERFSAQQFPDLHSELNLSSLELGDSALYFCASSVPLWAGGVTDTQYFGPGTRLTVL.

The chain joins TRBV18 to TRBJ1-2; D ambiguous. The CDR3 runs to 12 residues. From germline, CDR1 is KGHSH and CDR2 LQKENI. V lost 5 bases, J lost 8 bases, and 12 bases lay in between. This CDR3 is CASSTPGKGYTF. CDR3 in DNA: TGTGCCAGCTCAACCCCCGGGAAAGGCTACACCTTC. Filled out from reference TRBV18 and TRBJ1-2, the complete variable domain reads NAGVMQNPRHLVRRRGQEARLRCSPMKGHSHVYWYRQLPEEGLKFMVYLQKENIIDESGMPKERFSAEFPKEGPSILRIQQVVRGDSAAYFCASSTPGKGYTFGSGTRLTVV.

The chain is built from TRBV28 and TRBJ2-7, with 7 bases lining up with TRBD1. After removal of 9 bases from V and 4 bases from J, the junction contained 9 bases not matched to a gene. CDR1 is MDHEN and CDR2 is SYDVKM in the germline V gene. This CDR3 has 13 amino acids. In DNA form, the CDR3 reads TGTGCCAGTAGACAGGGTTGGTCTTACGAGCAGTACTTC. It translates to CASRQGWSYEQYF.

The chain recombines TRBV20-1 with TRBJ1-5, with TRBD1 identical over 10 bases. CDR1 DFQATT and CDR2 SNEGSKA come from the germline V gene (reference sequence). The CDR3 spans 15 residues. Trimming cost V 3 bases and J 3 bases; bases outside gene matches: 5. The CDR3 DNA is TGCAGTGCTAGTCGACAGGGGGCGAACAATCAGCCCCAGCATTTT. It translates to CSASRQGANNQPQHF.

The chain couples TRBV2 to TRBJ1-5, with D possibly TRBD1 on 5 matching bases. The CDR3 totals 13 residues. The germline V gene encodes CDR1 SNHLY and CDR2 FYNNEI. The V gene lost 9 bases and the J gene lost 5 bases, with 14 bases spanning the gap. The CDR3 DNA reads TGTGCCAGTCATCGGGACTCTGATCAGCCCCAGCATTTT. Translated, it gives CASHRDSDQPQHF.

The chain has TRBV18 and TRBJ2-7; a weak D match, TRBD2 (6 bases). V shed 6 bases and J shed 1 base, with 13 bases lying between them. The CDR3 spans 14 residues. Germline assignment: CDR1 KGHSH and CDR2 LQKENI. CDR3 sequence (DNA): TGTGCCAGCTCCCAAGCTAGCGTTTCCTACGAGCAGTACTTC. Translating gives CASSQASVSYEQYF.

The gene calls are TRBV9 and TRBJ2-3; TRBD2 aligns across 13 bases. Germline assignment: CDR1 SGDLS and CDR2 YYNGEE. The CDR3 runs to 17 residues. V dropped 4 bases and J dropped 6; count of bases not matched to a gene: 11. The CDR3 region is CASSPNLLAGGADTQYF. CDR3 nucleotide sequence: TGTGCCAGCAGCCCTAACTTACTAGCGGGAGGGGCGGATACGCAGTATTTT.

Written as DNA, the CDR3 is TGCAGCTCAAGAGTTCAGGGTACAGATACGCAGTATTTT. Protein product: CSSRVQGTDTQYF. The gene calls are TRBV29-1 and TRBJ2-3, with D possibly being TRBD1 (5 bases). Between the trimmed V and J ends, which lost 8 bases and 3 bases, there was a span of 15 bases. CDR3 length: 13 residues. The V gene's germline CDR1 is SQVTM and CDR2 ANQGSEA.

This chain joins TRBV4-2 and TRBJ1-6; 7 nucleotides match TRBD1. The CDR3 extends over 17 amino acids. Looked up from germline, CDR1 is LGHNA and CDR2 is YNFKEQ. The V gene end was trimmed by 0 bases and the J gene end by 5 bases; junction bases not matched to a gene: 7. CDR3: CASSQDQNTGDNSPLHF. The CDR3 nucleotides are TGTGCCAGCAGCCAAGATCAAAATACAGGGGATAATTCACCCCTCCACTTT.

This clone showed up just a few times. The chain has TRBV10-3 and TRBJ1-6; 9 nucleotides match TRBD1. The germline V gene has CDR1 ENHRY and CDR2 SYGVKD. The CDR3 sequence is 14 residues long. Trimming removed 4 bases from V and 8 bases from J; junction bases left unmatched: 3. Here the CDR3 reads CAISAGQGYSPLHF. CDR3 DNA: TGTGCCATCAGTGCAGGACAGGGGTATTCACCCCTCCACTTT.

The chain employs TRBV28 and TRBJ2-1; 7 nucleotides align to TRBD1. J was trimmed by 5 bases and V by 4 bases; bases with no gene match: 2. Germline lookup yields CDR1 MDHEN and CDR2 SYDVKM. The CDR3 runs to 13 residues. The CDR3 spells CASSSGQNNEQFF. The CDR3 DNA reads as TGTGCCAGCAGTTCGGGACAGAACAATGAGCAGTTCTTC.

The CDR3: CASSYSGRDGYTF. CDR3 DNA sequence: TGTGCCAGCAGTTACTCGGGCAGGGATGGCTACACCTTC. This rearrangement joins TRBV6-6 to TRBJ1-2; D possibly corresponds to TRBD1 (5 bases). The CDR3 consists of 13 residues. The germline V gene has CDR1 MNHNY and CDR2 SVGAGI (reference sequence). Trimming shortened V by 0 bases and J by 6 bases, and 8 bases separated the two germline ends.

This chain joins TRBV7-2 and TRBJ2-2, with 8 bases fitting TRBD2. CDR1 SGHTA and CDR2 FQGNSA come from the germline V gene. The length of the CDR3 is 16 residues. V was pared by 5 bases and J by 7 bases, with 12 bases of the junction left unmatched. CDR3 bases: TGTGCCAGCAGCCGCCGGAGCGGGAGAGCGGGCGGGGAGCTGTTTTTT. It encodes CASSRRSGRAGGELFF.

The chain combines TRBV7-7 with TRBJ2-5; TRBD2 matches 12 bases. The CDR3 has 17 residues. V lost 6 bases, J lost 2 bases, and 10 bases stayed unmatched. CDR1 SSHAT and CDR2 FNYEAQ come from the germline V gene (reference sequence). The CDR3 reads CASRPLAGGSPQETQYF. The CDR3 DNA reads as TGTGCCAGCAGACCACTAGCGGGAGGCTCCCCACAAGAGACCCAGTACTTC.

The V gene is TRBV21-1, the J gene TRBJ2-7; the tabulated D call, TRBD1, remains unverified against the DNA. TRBV21-1 is assigned pseudogene status. This CDR3 has 12 amino acids. The CDR3 DNA reads TGTGCCAGCAGTTCCAGCTCCTACGAGCAGTACTTC. Translation: CASSSSSYEQYF.

The chain uses TRBV10-1 and TRBJ2-2, with TRBD2 matching over 7 bases. This CDR3 contains 15 residues. Germline CDR1 reads WNHNN; CDR2 reads SYGVQD (reference sequence). J gave up 1 base and V 9 bases, and 8 bases lay outside the gene matches. CDR3 sequence: CASAGERGNTGELFF. The CDR3 bases are TGCGCCAGTGCCGGGGAGCGGGGGAACACCGGGGAGCTGTTTTTT.

This clone has more than one count but fewer than ten. The chain employs TRBV4-2 and TRBJ1-1, with D possibly matching TRBD1 (6 bases). CDR1 LGHNA and CDR2 YNFKEQ come from the germline V gene. With 2 bases removed from V and 1 base from J, the gap between germline ends came to 26 bases. CDR3 length equals 20 residues. The DNA for the CDR3 is TGTGCCAGCAGCCAAAATACGTGGGGATTTCAACCCAGGGGGAACACTGAAGCTTTCTTT. Residues: CASSQNTWGFQPRGNTEAFF.

The V call is TRBV19, the J call TRBJ1-1, with 9 positions matching TRBD1. V was pared by 5 bases and J by 5 bases, with 6 bases of the junction left unmatched. The CDR3 sequence is 14 residues long. Germline V gene lookup returns CDR1 LNHDA and CDR2 SQIVND (reference sequence). The CDR3 spells CASSETGGGTEAFF. In nucleotides, the CDR3 is TGTGCCAGTAGTGAGACAGGGGGAGGGACTGAAGCTTTCTTT.

V and J are TRBV4-3 and TRBJ2-6; weak D call: TRBD2 (5 bases). The germline gives CDR1 LGHNA, CDR2 YSLEER. The CDR3 is 15 residues long. Trimming took off 5 bases at V and 3 bases at J, with 11 bases between the two ends. CDR3 DNA sequence: TGCGCCAGCAGCTACGAGGCGGGTGGGGCCAACGTCCTGACTTTC. Protein product: CASSYEAGGANVLTF.

This clone was detected only once. V is TRBV20-1 and J is TRBJ2-2, with D maybe TRBD2 (5 bases). CDR3 size: 11 residues. The germline V gene encodes CDR1 DFQATT and CDR2 SNEGSKA (reference sequence). Trimming took 5 bases from V and 7 from J, leaving 8 bases between them. The chain's CDR3 is CSARRVGELFF. DNA of the CDR3: TGCAGTGCTCGGCGGGTCGGGGAGCTGTTTTTT.